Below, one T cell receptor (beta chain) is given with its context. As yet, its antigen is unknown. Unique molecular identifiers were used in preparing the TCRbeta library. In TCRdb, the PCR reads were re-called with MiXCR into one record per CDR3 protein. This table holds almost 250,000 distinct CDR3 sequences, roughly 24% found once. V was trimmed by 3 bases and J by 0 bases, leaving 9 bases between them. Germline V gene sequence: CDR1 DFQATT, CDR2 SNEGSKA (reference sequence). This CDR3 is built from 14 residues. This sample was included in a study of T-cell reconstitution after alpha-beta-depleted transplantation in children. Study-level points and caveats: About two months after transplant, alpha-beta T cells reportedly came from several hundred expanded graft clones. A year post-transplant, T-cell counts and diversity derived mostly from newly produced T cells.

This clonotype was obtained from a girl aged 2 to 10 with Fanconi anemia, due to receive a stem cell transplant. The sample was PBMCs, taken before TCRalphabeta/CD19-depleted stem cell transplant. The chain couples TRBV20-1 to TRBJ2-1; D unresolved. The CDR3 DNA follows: TGCAGTGCTAGTAAGCGAACCTCCTACAATGAGCAGTTCTTC. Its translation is CSASKRTSYNEQFF.